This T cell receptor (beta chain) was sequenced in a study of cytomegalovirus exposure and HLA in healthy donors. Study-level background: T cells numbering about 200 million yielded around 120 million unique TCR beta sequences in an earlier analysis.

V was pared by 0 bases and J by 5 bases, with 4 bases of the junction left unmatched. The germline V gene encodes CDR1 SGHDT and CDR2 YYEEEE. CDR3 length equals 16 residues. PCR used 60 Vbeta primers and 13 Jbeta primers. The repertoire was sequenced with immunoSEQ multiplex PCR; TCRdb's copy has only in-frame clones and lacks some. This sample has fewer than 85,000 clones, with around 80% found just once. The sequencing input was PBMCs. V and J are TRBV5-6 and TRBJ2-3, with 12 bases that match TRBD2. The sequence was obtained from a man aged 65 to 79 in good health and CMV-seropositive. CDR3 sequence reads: CASSLGLAGAQDTQYF. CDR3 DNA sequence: TGTGCCAGCAGCTTGGGACTAGCGGGAGCCCAAGATACGCAGTATTTT.